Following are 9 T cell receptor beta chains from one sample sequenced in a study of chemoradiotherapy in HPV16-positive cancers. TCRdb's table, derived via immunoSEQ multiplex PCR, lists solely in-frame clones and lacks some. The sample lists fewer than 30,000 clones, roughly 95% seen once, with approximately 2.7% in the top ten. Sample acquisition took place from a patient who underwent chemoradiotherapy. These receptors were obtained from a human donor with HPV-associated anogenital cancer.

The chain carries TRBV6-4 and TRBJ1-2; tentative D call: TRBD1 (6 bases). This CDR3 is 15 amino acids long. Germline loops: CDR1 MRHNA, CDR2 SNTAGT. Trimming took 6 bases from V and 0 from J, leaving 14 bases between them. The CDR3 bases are TGTGCCAGCAGCCGAGCACAGGGATCTAACTATGGCTACACCTTC. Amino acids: CASSRAQGSNYGYTF.

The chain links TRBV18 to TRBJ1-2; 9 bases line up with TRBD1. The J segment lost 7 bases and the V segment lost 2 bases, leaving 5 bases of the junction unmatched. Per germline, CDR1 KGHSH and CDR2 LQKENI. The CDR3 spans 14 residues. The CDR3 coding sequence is TGTGCCAGCTCACCAAGTACAGGGGGCTCTGGCTACACCTTC. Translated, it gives CASSPSTGGSGYTF.

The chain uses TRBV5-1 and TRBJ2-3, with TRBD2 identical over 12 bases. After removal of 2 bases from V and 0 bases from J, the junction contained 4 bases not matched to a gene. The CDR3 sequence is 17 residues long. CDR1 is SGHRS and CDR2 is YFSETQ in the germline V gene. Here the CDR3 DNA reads TGCGCCAGCAGCTTAACTAGCGGGGGGCCTAGCACAGATACGCAGTATTTT. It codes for CASSLTSGGPSTDTQYF.

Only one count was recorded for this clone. The CDR3 nucleotides are TGTGCCAGCAGTTCCTGGCGGGGGGGCCGTTTTGTTGAGCAGTTCTTC. The encoded protein is CASSSWRGGRFVEQFF. V gene TRBV6-5 combines with J gene TRBJ2-1; 9 bases fit TRBD2. The CDR3 is 16 amino acids. Trimming at V came to 4 bases and at J to 9 bases, leaving 13 bases not matched to a gene. Germline values: CDR1 MNHEY, CDR2 SVGAGI.

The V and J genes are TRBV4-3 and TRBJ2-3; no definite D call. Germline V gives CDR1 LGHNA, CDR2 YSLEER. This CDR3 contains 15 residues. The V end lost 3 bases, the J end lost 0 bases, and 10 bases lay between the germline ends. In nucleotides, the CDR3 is TGCGCCAGCAGCCATCAAACCGAAAGCACAGATACGCAGTATTTT. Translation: CASSHQTESTDTQYF.

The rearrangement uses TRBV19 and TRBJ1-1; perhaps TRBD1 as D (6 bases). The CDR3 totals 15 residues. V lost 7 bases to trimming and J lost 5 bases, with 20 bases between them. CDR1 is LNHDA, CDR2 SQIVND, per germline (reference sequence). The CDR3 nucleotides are TGTGCCAGTATGCCCATCAACAGGGAGATAACTGAAGCTTTCTTT. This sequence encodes CASMPINREITEAFF.

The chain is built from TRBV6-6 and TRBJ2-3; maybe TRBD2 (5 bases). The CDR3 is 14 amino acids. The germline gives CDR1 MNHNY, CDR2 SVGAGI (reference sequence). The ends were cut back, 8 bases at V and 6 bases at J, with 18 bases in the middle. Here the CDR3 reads CASLSGLGSDTQYF. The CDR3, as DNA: TGTGCCAGCCTAAGCGGCCTAGGGTCGGATACGCAGTATTTT.

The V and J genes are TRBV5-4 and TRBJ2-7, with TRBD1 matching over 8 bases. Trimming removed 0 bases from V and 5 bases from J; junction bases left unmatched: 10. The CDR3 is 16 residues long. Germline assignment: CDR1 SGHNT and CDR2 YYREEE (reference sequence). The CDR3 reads CASSLGLDRGVDEQYF. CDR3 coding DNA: TGTGCCAGCAGCTTGGGCCTCGACAGGGGTGTAGACGAGCAGTACTTC.

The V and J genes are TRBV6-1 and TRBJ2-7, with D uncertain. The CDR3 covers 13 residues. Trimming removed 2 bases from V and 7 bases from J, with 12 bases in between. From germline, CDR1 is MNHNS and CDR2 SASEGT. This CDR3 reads CASSELISWEQYF. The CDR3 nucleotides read TGTGCCAGCAGTGAACTTATTTCCTGGGAGCAGTACTTC.